The 29 T cell receptor beta chains listed next were all sequenced from one sample in a study of Ad26.COV2.S vaccination and SARS-CoV-2 variants. The treatment is: about 20 received Ad26.COV2.S at low or high dose, single or two shots; 5 received placebo; per-sample allocation not given. Sample collection was performed on day 63 after the first vaccine or placebo injection. The data were produced by immunoSEQ multiplex PCR, yet TCRdb's version contains in-frame clones alone and is incomplete. Of around 450,000 clones listed, approximately 92% were seen once; the top ten hold 12%. The material was peripheral blood, obtained in a trial of Ad26.COV2.S vaccine versus placebo. Every receptor here comes from a person aged 18 to 65 who received the Ad26.COV2.S COVID-19 vaccine or a placebo.

The chain links TRBV3-1 (or the pseudogene TRBV3-2) to TRBJ2-2, with a weak D call TRBD2 (5 bases). The CDR3 is made up of 15 amino acids. Germline lookup yields CDR1 LGHDT and CDR2 YNNKEL (reference sequence). V was pared by 2 bases and J by 1 base, with 8 bases between. As DNA, the CDR3 is TGTGCCAGCAGCCAAAGAGCGGTGAACACCGGGGAGCTGTTTTTT. It specifies CASSQRAVNTGELFF.

The rearrangement links TRBV18 to TRBJ2-1, with 10 bases lining up with TRBD2. This CDR3 comprises 16 residues. Unmatched junction bases numbered 3, after V lost 2 bases and J lost 2 bases. CDR1 and CDR2 from the germline V gene are KGHSH and LQKENI. This chain's CDR3 is CASSPEAGGTYNEQFF. CDR3 in DNA: TGTGCCAGCTCACCAGAAGCGGGAGGGACCTACAATGAGCAGTTCTTC.

The CDR3 region is CATSRDDIDPWKDTQYF. CDR3 bases: TGTGCCACCAGCAGAGATGACATAGATCCATGGAAGGATACGCAGTATTTT. The chain carries TRBV15 and TRBJ2-3; no definite D call. Trimming pared 0 bases from V and 6 bases from J, leaving 19 bases between. The CDR3 loop spans 17 amino acids. CDR1 is LNHNV and CDR2 is YYDKDF in the germline V gene (reference sequence).

This chain joins TRBV6-5 and TRBJ2-1; D may be TRBD1 or TRBD2 (5 bases each). This CDR3 has 15 amino acids. The V gene's germline CDR1 is MNHEY and CDR2 SVGAGI. V was pared by 7 bases and J by 4 bases, with 17 bases between. The CDR3 reads CASKSPGPSYNEQFF. The CDR3 DNA reads TGTGCCAGCAAGTCCCCGGGACCATCGTACAATGAGCAGTTCTTC.

This chain uses TRBV12-3 or TRBV12-4 with TRBJ1-3; D unresolved. This CDR3 contains 12 residues. The V gene lost 4 bases and the J gene lost 4 bases, with 5 bases spanning the gap. In DNA, the CDR3 is TGTGCCAGCAGTTCGCGGGGAAACACCATATATTTT. Protein sequence: CASSSRGNTIYF.

The V and J genes are TRBV5-5 and TRBJ2-1, with 9 bases matching TRBD2. The germline gives CDR1 SGHKS, CDR2 YYEKEE (reference sequence). V was clipped by 4 bases and J by 4 bases; unmatched bases: 12. The CDR3 has 17 residues. The CDR3 region is CASSPTRASGIYNEQFF. The DNA for the CDR3 is TGTGCCAGCAGCCCTACGCGGGCTAGCGGGATATACAATGAGCAGTTCTTC.

This clone is a singleton in its sample. V usage is TRBV7-3 and J usage is TRBJ2-7; tentatively, D is TRBD2 (5 bases). This CDR3 comprises 12 residues. The V gene's germline CDR1 is SGHTA and CDR2 FQGTGA. V was trimmed by 3 bases and J by 4 bases, leaving 7 bases between them. The DNA for the CDR3 is TGTGCCAGCAGCTTCACGGGGTACGAGCAGTACTTC. Protein product: CASSFTGYEQYF.

This clone was counted once. In DNA form, the CDR3 reads TGTGCCAGCAGTTACTCTTATTCGGGGGAGACCCAGTACTTC. Amino acid sequence: CASSYSYSGETQYF. The chain joins TRBV6-5 to TRBJ2-5; maybe TRBD2 (5 bases). V was clipped by 0 bases and J by 5 bases, with 10 bases between them. Germline loops: CDR1 MNHEY, CDR2 SVGAGI. The CDR3 has 14 amino acids.

V is TRBV25-1 and J is TRBJ1-5; 9 positions match TRBD1. The germline gives CDR1 MGHDK, CDR2 SYGVNS. V shed 10 bases and J 1 base; nucleotides not matched to a gene: 14. CDR3 length: 17 amino acids. CDR3 residues: CATNLIGQGRSNQPQHF. CDR3 DNA sequence: TGTGCCACAAACCTTATTGGACAGGGGAGAAGCAATCAGCCCCAGCATTTT.

The J gene is TRBJ2-1, the V gene TRBV4-1, with 8 bases fitting TRBD2. The CDR3 totals 16 residues. Germline CDR1 is MGHRA and CDR2 is YSYEKL. V lost 0 bases, J lost 4 bases, and 5 bases stayed unmatched. CDR3 amino acids: CASSQDYLAGYNEQFF. CDR3 DNA: TGCGCCAGCAGCCAAGATTACCTAGCGGGTTACAATGAGCAGTTCTTC.

The rearrangement links TRBV10-3 to TRBJ2-5, with 7 bases fitting TRBD2. V dropped 6 bases and J dropped 5; count of bases not matched to a gene: 0. The CDR3 loop spans 11 amino acids. The V gene's germline CDR1 is ENHRY and CDR2 SYGVKD. CDR3 amino acids: CAIRGGETQYF. The CDR3 DNA reads TGTGCCATCAGGGGGGGGGAGACCCAGTACTTC.

V is TRBV7-3 and J is TRBJ1-5; no reliable D call. The CDR3 is 13 amino acids. CDR1 SGHTA and CDR2 FQGTGA come from the germline V gene. V was clipped by 6 bases and J by 0 bases, with 6 bases between them. The CDR3 spells CASRPYSNQPQHF. Written as DNA, the CDR3 is TGTGCCAGCAGGCCTTATAGCAATCAGCCCCAGCATTTT. The full variable domain, completed using reference TRBV7-3 and TRBJ1-5, is GAGVSQTPSNKVTEKGKYVELRCDPISGHTALYWYRQSLGQGPEFLIYFQGTGAADDSGLPNDRFFAVRPEGSVSTLKIQRTERGDSAVYLCASRPYSNQPQHFGDGTRLSIL.

V usage is TRBV6-5 and J usage is TRBJ2-7, with D maybe TRBD2 (6 bases). Trimming pared 2 bases from V and 4 bases from J, leaving 12 bases between. The CDR3 is made up of 14 amino acids. Per germline, CDR1 MNHEY and CDR2 SVGAGI. The CDR3 sequence: CASSYLKAGYEQYF. As DNA, the CDR3 is TGTGCCAGCAGTTACCTTAAGGCGGGGTACGAGCAGTACTTC.

The chain uses TRBV19 and TRBJ2-1; possible D gene TRBD2, 7 bases. V was clipped by 7 bases and J by 6 bases, with 19 bases between them. The CDR3 runs 15 residues. Germline values: CDR1 LNHDA, CDR2 SQIVND (reference sequence). CDR3 residues: CASTRGQLASNEQFF. The DNA for the CDR3 is TGTGCCAGTACTAGGGGACAACTAGCGTCCAATGAGCAGTTCTTC. Full variable domain (outside the CDR3, taken from reference TRBV19 and TRBJ2-1): DGGITQSPKYLFRKEGQNVTLSCEQNLNHDAMYWYRQDPGQGLRLIYYSQIVNDFQKGDIAEGYSVSREKKESFPLTVTSAQKNPTAFYLCASTRGQLASNEQFFGPGTRLTVL.

The chain joins TRBV5-8 to TRBJ2-5; D might be TRBD1 or TRBD2, each matching 5 bases. Germline CDR1 is SGHTS and CDR2 is YDEGEE. Trimming pared 4 bases from V and 0 bases from J, leaving 19 bases between. The CDR3 sequence is 17 residues long. DNA of the CDR3: TGTGCCAGCAGCCCGAGGTTCGGGGCCGCGAACCAAGAGACCCAGTACTTC. Translating it yields CASSPRFGAANQETQYF.

The V gene is TRBV3-1 (or the pseudogene TRBV3-2), the J gene TRBJ1-1; D remains ambiguous. Germline values: CDR1 LGHDT, CDR2 YNNKEL (reference sequence). The CDR3 is made up of 12 amino acids. V dropped 2 bases and J dropped 0 bases, with 1 base sitting between them. As DNA, the CDR3 is TGTGCCAGCAGCCAAATGAACACTGAAGCTTTCTTT. Translated, it gives CASSQMNTEAFF.

The V and J genes are TRBV27 and TRBJ2-7; tentative D call: TRBD2 (6 bases). The CDR3 spans 14 residues. Trimming stripped 1 base from V and 2 bases from J, with 9 bases between. CDR1 is MNHEY, CDR2 SMNVEV, per germline (reference sequence). The CDR3 DNA reads as TGTGCCAGCAGTTTATGGGGCGGGGCCTACGAGCAGTACTTC. Its translation: CASSLWGGAYEQYF.

With respect to this clone: A read error may account for a junction end that differs from germline. The chain carries TRBV7-7 and TRBJ2-1; tentatively, D is TRBD1 or TRBD2 (6 bases each). The CDR3 sequence is 14 residues long. Germline CDR1 is SSHAT and CDR2 is FNYEAQ (reference sequence). The CDR3 nucleotides read TGTGCTAGCAGCCCGGCCGCAGGGGAGGATGAGCAGTTCTTC. It codes for CASSPAAGEDEQFF. The full variable domain, its missing parts supplied by reference TRBV7-7 and TRBJ2-1, is GAGVSQSPRYKVTKRGQDVTLRCDPISSHATLYWYQQALGQGPEFLTYFNYEAQPDKSGLPSDRFSAERPEGSISTLTIQRTEQRDSAMYRCASSPAAGEDEQFFGPGTRLTVL.

The CDR3 here is CAWNEQGGVIRYTF. DNA of the CDR3: TGTGCCTGGAATGAACAGGGGGGAGTCATCCGCTACACCTTC. The rearrangement uses TRBV30 and TRBJ1-2; 8 bases are shared with TRBD1. Trimming cost V 4 bases and J 9 bases; bases outside gene matches: 13. The CDR3 sequence is 14 residues long. Germline V gene sequence: CDR1 GTSNPN, CDR2 SVGIG (reference sequence).

The chain recombines TRBV3-1 (or the pseudogene TRBV3-2) with TRBJ2-1; the D gene is possibly TRBD2 (5 bases). The ends were cut back, 1 base at V and 8 bases at J, with 18 bases in the middle. The CDR3 totals 16 residues. Germline V gene data show CDR1 as LGHDT and CDR2 as YNNKEL (reference sequence). The CDR3 here is CASSQGAEDPYYEQFF. The CDR3 region has the DNA TGTGCCAGCAGCCAAGGAGCGGAAGATCCGTACTATGAGCAGTTCTTC.

The chain is built from TRBV4-1 and TRBJ1-5; D ambiguous. V lost 0 bases, J lost 3 bases, and 12 bases lay in between. This CDR3 has 16 residues. Per germline, CDR1 MGHRA and CDR2 YSYEKL. The CDR3 here is CASSQDLRSFNQPQHF. The CDR3 nucleotides read TGCGCCAGCAGCCAAGATCTGCGGAGCTTCAATCAGCCCCAGCATTTT.

The rearrangement links TRBV30 to TRBJ2-3; tentatively, D is TRBD1 (6 bases). This CDR3 comprises 13 residues. Trimming removed 5 bases from V and 4 bases from J, with 13 bases in between. Germline assignment: CDR1 GTSNPN and CDR2 SVGIG (reference sequence). The CDR3: CAWGLGGADTQYF. The CDR3, as DNA: TGTGCCTGGGGATTAGGGGGTGCAGATACGCAGTATTTT.

The chain carries TRBV6-2 or TRBV6-3 and TRBJ1-2, with 7 bases lining up with TRBD1. The CDR3 runs 14 residues. From germline, CDR1 is MNHEY and CDR2 SVGEGT. V trimming: 2 bases; J trimming: 4 bases; junction bases outside the gene matches: 4. CDR3 coding DNA: TGTGCCAGCAGTTACGCCGACAGGGCCTATGGCTACACCTTC. Translated, it gives CASSYADRAYGYTF.

This chain links TRBV5-4 with TRBJ1-6, with 8 bases aligning to TRBD1. This CDR3 is built from 14 residues. CDR1 SGHNT and CDR2 YYREEE come from the germline V gene (reference sequence). Trimming at V came to 2 bases and at J to 10 bases, leaving 5 bases not matched to a gene. The CDR3 region has the DNA TGTGCCAGCAGCTTATCAGGGGGCGGGTCACCCCTCCACTTT. Its translation: CASSLSGGGSPLHF.

DNA for the CDR3: TGTGCCAGGGCGGGAGCGAACACCGGGGAGCTGTTTTTT. The encoded protein is CARAGANTGELFF. J is TRBJ2-2 and V is TRBV2; 7 nucleotides match TRBD2. Trimming cost V 9 bases and J 0 bases; bases outside gene matches: 1. This CDR3 is 13 amino acids long. Germline V CDR1 and CDR2: SNHLY, FYNNEI.

This rearrangement joins TRBV19 to TRBJ1-4, with a tentative D call TRBD1 (6 bases). Trimming left V 5 bases short and J 5 bases short, with 15 bases between. The V gene's germline CDR1 is LNHDA and CDR2 SQIVND (reference sequence). This CDR3 contains 15 residues. CDR3 sequence reads: CASSPTGNLNEKLFF. The CDR3 nucleotides are TGTGCCAGTAGTCCCACAGGGAACCTCAATGAAAAACTGTTTTTT.

The CDR3 DNA reads TGCGCCAGCAGCAGAAGGGAACTGACAGGGACTAATGAAAAACTGTTTTTT. Protein sequence: CASSRRELTGTNEKLFF. The chain combines TRBV5-1 with TRBJ1-4, with 7 bases fitting TRBD1. Germline V CDR1 and CDR2: SGHRS, YFSETQ. Trimming at V came to 4 bases and at J to 2 bases, leaving 11 bases not matched to a gene. This CDR3 has 17 amino acids.

Turning to this clone: Other DNA sequences in the same sample also yield this CDR3. The V gene is TRBV18, the J gene TRBJ2-1; D is ambiguous. V was cut by 2 bases and J by 7 bases, with 3 bases left in between. Looked up from germline, CDR1 is KGHSH and CDR2 is LQKENI. The CDR3 consists of 11 residues. For the CDR3, the DNA is TGTGCCAGCTCACCAGGGAATGAGCAGTTCTTC. It encodes CASSPGNEQFF.

In nucleotides, the CDR3 is TGTGCCAGCAGCTTAGGGGTCAGTTCCTACGAGCAGTACTTC. Translation: CASSLGVSSYEQYF. This sequence joins TRBV11-2 and TRBJ2-7; unclear D gene. The germline V gene encodes CDR1 SGHAT and CDR2 FQNNGV. This CDR3 region has 14 residues. The V end lost 1 base, the J end lost 1 base, and 8 bases lay between the germline ends.